What follows is one T cell receptor beta chain and its context. This was a deep-level run. Produced via immunoSEQ multiplex PCR; TCRdb's table is partial and in-frame only. This table holds about 490,000 clones, 70% to 80% found once. These data are taken from a study of shared clonotypes between healthy human individuals. With 2 bases removed from V and 3 bases from J, the gap between germline ends came to 11 bases. This CDR3 region has 14 residues. Germline V CDR1 and CDR2: MDHEN, SYDVKM. This TCR was recovered from a woman aged 40-49 years in good health. Some clones in this sample may be carry-over from other donors' samples. Sequencing input: PBMCs. This sequence joins TRBV28 and TRBJ2-7; D gene uncertain. CDR3 loop: CASSLRTSGYEQYF. CDR3 in DNA: TGTGCCAGCAGTTTAAGAACTTCCGGCTACGAGCAGTACTTC.